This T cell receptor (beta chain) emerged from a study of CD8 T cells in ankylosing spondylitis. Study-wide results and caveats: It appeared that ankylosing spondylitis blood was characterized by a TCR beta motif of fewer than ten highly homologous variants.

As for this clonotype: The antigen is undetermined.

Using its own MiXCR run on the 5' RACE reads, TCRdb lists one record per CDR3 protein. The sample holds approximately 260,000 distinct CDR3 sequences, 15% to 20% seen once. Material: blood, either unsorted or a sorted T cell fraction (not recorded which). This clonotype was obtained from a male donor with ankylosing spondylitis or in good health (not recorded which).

The CDR3 loop reads CASSPRREGQEETQYF. The CDR3 DNA follows: TGTGCCAGCAGTCCACGGCGGGAGGGGCAGGAAGAGACCCAGTACTTC. The chain carries TRBV12-3 or TRBV12-4 and TRBJ2-5, with 9 positions matching TRBD2. Trimming removed 5 bases from V and 3 bases from J; junction bases left unmatched: 10. The CDR3 loop spans 16 amino acids.